This T cell receptor beta chain was sequenced in a study of blood T cell repertoires in COVID-19. Cohort placement rested on clinical history that participants reported themselves. Here immunoSEQ multiplex PCR was the method, and the copy in TCRdb shows in-frame clones only, minus some. Here the sample spans 300,000 to 400,000 clones, about 90% being singletons. CDR3 length: 16 amino acids. CDR1 SGHTA and CDR2 FQGNSA come from the germline V gene. J was trimmed by 6 bases and V by 7 bases; bases with no gene match: 11. This TCR was sampled from a woman in her twenties or thirties who had recovered from COVID-19. Sequencing was carried out using PBMCs or T cells enriched from blood (not recorded which). The chain uses TRBV7-2 and TRBJ2-1, with 11 bases lining up with TRBD2. This CDR3 reads CASNSHSGGAPNEQFF. The CDR3 DNA sequence: TGTGCCAGCAACTCCCATAGCGGGGGGGCCCCCAATGAGCAGTTCTTC.